This T cell receptor (beta chain) was sequenced during a study of blood T cells in healthy people across ages. Through a sample-barcoded 5' primer and a J-beta primer mix, a second PCR was run for roughly 6 to 12 cycles. From the 5' RACE reads, TCRdb called clonotypes with MiXCR, one entry per CDR3 protein. The sample consists of some 760,000 distinct CDR3 sequences, 20% to 25% of them appearing once. Trimming removed 7 bases from V and 9 bases from J; junction bases left unmatched: 9. The CDR3 is 15 amino acids. Germline V gives CDR1 MNHEY, CDR2 SMNVEV (reference sequence). In this sample, this clonotype turned up a few times. These data were likewise used in another study, on T cells of mothers and their children.

J is TRBJ2-3 and V is TRBV27; 14 positions agree with TRBD2. The sequenced sample was blood. This clonotype was sampled from a boy younger than 18 in good health. The CDR3 reads CASNMGGLAGATQYF. Written as DNA, the CDR3 is TGTGCCAGCAACATGGGGGGACTAGCGGGAGCAACGCAGTATTTT.